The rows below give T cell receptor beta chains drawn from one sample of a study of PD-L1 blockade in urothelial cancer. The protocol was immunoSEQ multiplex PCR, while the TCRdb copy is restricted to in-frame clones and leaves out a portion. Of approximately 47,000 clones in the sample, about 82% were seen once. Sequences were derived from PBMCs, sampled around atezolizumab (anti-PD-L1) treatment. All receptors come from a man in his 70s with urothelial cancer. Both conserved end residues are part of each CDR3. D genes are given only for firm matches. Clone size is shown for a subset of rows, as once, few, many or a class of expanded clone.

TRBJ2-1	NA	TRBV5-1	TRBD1	CASSSPDRANEQFF	TGCGCCAGCAGCTCTCCCGACAGGGCCAATGAGCAGTTCTTC
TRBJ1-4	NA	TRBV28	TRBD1	CASTTGQTNEKLFF	TGTGCCAGCACGACGGGACAGACTAATGAAAAACTGTTTTTT
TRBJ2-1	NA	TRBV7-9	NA	CASSLVGGKGFF	TGTGCCAGCAGCTTAGTCGGGGGAAAAGGGTTCTTC
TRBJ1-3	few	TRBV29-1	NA	CSFIPEGHSGNTIYF	TGCAGCTTTATCCCGGAGGGCCACTCTGGAAACACCATATATTTT
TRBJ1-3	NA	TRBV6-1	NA	CASSVQADSGNTIYF	TGTGCCAGCAGTGTACAGGCCGATTCTGGAAACACCATATATTTT
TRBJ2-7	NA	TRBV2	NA	CASSEGEVPYEQYF	TGTGCCAGCAGCGAGGGAGAAGTACCCTACGAGCAGTACTTC
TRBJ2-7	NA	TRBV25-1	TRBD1	CASSIPGTDDQQYF	TGTGCCAGCAGTATACCCGGGACAGACGACCAGCAGTACTTC
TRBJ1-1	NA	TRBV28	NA	CASSPHGGVLNTEAFF	TGTGCCAGCAGCCCTCATGGGGGCGTGCTGAACACTGAAGCTTTCTTT
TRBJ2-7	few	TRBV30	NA	CAWSPPQGGEQYF	TGTGCCTGGAGTCCACCCCAGGGGGGAGAGCAGTACTTC
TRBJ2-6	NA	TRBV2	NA	CATSGSGANVLTF	TGTGCCACCTCCGGCTCTGGGGCCAACGTCCTGACTTTC
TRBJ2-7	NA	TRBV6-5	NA	CASSYSPNEQYF	TGTGCCAGCAGTTACTCCCCCAACGAGCAGTACTTC
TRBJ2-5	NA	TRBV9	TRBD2	CASSVAPGGDQETQYF	TGTGCCAGCAGCGTAGCGCCGGGGGGGGACCAAGAGACCCAGTACTTC
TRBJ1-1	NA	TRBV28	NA	CGAGDRTLNTEAFF	TGTGGGGCGGGAGACCGAACCTTGAACACTGAAGCTTTCTTT
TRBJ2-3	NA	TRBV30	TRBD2	CAWSPGGTDTQYF	TGTGCCTGGAGCCCCGGGGGGACAGATACGCAGTATTTT
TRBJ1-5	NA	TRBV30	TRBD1	CAWRTGGFNQPQHF	TGTGCCTGGAGGACAGGGGGCTTCAATCAGCCCCAGCATTTT
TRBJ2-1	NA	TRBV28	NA	CASIKISNPGNEQFF	TGTGCCAGCATTAAAATATCTAACCCCGGCAATGAGCAGTTCTTC
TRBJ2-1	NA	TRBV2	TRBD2	CASAREELNEQFF	TGTGCCAGCGCTCGGGAGGAGCTCAATGAGCAGTTCTTC
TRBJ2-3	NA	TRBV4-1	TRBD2	CASSQDLTGLATDTQYF	TGCGCCAGCAGCCAAGACCTTACGGGACTAGCGACAGATACGCAGTATTTT
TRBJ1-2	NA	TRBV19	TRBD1	CASSTNRGLNGYTF	TGTGCCAGTAGTACGAACAGGGGGCTGAATGGCTACACCTTC
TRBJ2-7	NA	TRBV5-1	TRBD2	CASSRGAGADEQYF	TGCGCCAGCAGCCGAGGGGCGGGAGCCGACGAGCAGTACTTC
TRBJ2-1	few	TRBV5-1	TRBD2	CASSFGLAGVNEQFF	TGCGCCAGCAGTTTCGGACTAGCGGGAGTAAATGAGCAGTTCTTC
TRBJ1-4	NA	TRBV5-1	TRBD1	CASSSGTGAEKLFF	TGCGCCAGCAGCTCCGGGACAGGGGCTGAAAAACTGTTTTTT
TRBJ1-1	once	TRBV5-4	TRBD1	CASSWTGVGTEAFF	TGTGCCAGCAGCTGGACAGGGGTCGGCACTGAAGCTTTCTTT
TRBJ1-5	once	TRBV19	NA	CASSIPGFPQPQHF	TGTGCCAGTAGTATCCCAGGGTTTCCTCAGCCCCAGCATTTT
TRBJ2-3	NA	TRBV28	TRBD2	CASSPITSGRAPDTQYF	TGTGCCAGCAGTCCCATAACTAGCGGGAGGGCCCCGGATACGCAGTATTTT
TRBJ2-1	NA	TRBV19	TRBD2	CASSQRQREGRYNEQFF	TGTGCCAGTAGCCAGAGGCAGCGGGAGGGCCGGTACAATGAGCAGTTCTTC
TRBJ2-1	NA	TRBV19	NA	CASSIGLGGNEQFF	TGTGCCAGTAGTATAGGACTGGGAGGCAATGAGCAGTTCTTC
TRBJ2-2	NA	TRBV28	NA	CASSFMRTGELFF	TGTGCCAGCAGTTTTATGCGCACCGGGGAGCTGTTTTTT
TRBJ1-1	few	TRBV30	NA	CAWSLERNTEAFF	TGTGCCTGGAGTCTGGAGAGGAACACTGAAGCTTTCTTT
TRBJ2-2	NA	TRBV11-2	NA	CASSYGGQSTGELFF	TGTGCCAGCAGCTACGGCGGACAGAGCACCGGGGAGCTGTTTTTT
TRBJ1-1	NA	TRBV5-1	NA	CASSLALGGLPSSEAFF	TGCGCCAGCAGCTTGGCCTTGGGGGGGCTCCCCTCCAGTGAAGCTTTCTTT
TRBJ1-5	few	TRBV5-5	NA	CASSRDPGQPQHF	TGTGCCAGCAGCCGAGACCCAGGGCAGCCCCAGCATTTT
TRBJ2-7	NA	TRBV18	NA	CASSPVGLVRNEQYF	TGTGCCAGCTCACCCGTCGGACTGGTTCGAAACGAGCAGTACTTC
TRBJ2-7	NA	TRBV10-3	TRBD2	CAISPTSGRGYEQYF	TGTGCCATCAGCCCGACTAGCGGGAGAGGGTACGAGCAGTACTTC
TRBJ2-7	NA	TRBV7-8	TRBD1	CASSFTFGTGLSYEQYF	TGTGCCAGCAGCTTTACCTTCGGGACAGGCCTCTCCTACGAGCAGTACTTC
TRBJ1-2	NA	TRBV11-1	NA	CASSPGESVLYGYTF	TGTGCCAGCAGTCCCGGGGAAAGCGTCCTCTATGGCTACACCTTC
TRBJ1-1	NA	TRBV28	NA	CASHPGALYTEAFF	TGTGCCAGCCATCCAGGGGCCCTGTACACTGAAGCTTTCTTT
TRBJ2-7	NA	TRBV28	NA	CASRYRDEQYF	TGTGCCAGCAGATACAGGGACGAGCAGTACTTC
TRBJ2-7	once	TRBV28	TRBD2	CASSFWGLGTSGEYEQYF	TGTGCCAGCAGTTTTTGGGGACTAGGGACTAGCGGAGAATACGAGCAGTACTTC
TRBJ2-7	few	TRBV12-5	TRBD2	CASGFPGGSGEQYF	TGTGCTAGTGGTTTCCCGGGAGGGAGTGGGGAGCAGTACTTC
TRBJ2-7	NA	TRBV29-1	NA	CSVVPGAYEQYF	TGCAGCGTTGTTCCGGGGGCCTACGAGCAGTACTTC